A single sample is the source of the 10 T cell receptor beta chains below, sequenced in a study of cytomegalovirus exposure and HLA in healthy donors. Primers included in the PCR were 60 Vbeta and 13 Jbeta primers. The data were produced by immunoSEQ multiplex PCR, yet TCRdb's version contains in-frame clones alone and is incomplete. Of 250,000 to 350,000 clones in the sample, 86% are singletons; the top ten hold 3.5% to 4.5%. Sequences were obtained from PBMCs. The receptors were gathered from a man aged 35 to 55 in good health and CMV-seropositive.

This clone was counted once. The genes are TRBV19 and TRBJ2-2, with 13 bases identical to TRBD2. V shed 1 base and J 2 bases; nucleotides not matched to a gene: 4. The CDR3 contains 18 residues. CDR1 and CDR2 (germline): LNHDA, SQIVND (reference sequence). CDR3 coding DNA: TGTGCCAGTAGTATAGGACTAGCGGGAGGTCTCAACACCGGGGAGCTGTTTTTT. As protein: CASSIGLAGGLNTGELFF.

The rearrangement links TRBV4-1 to TRBJ2-7, with 7 bases that match TRBD1. The CDR3 length is 15 residues. Unmatched junction bases numbered 4, after V lost 0 bases and J lost 2 bases. Germline CDR1 reads MGHRA; CDR2 reads YSYEKL. The DNA for the CDR3 is TGCGCCAGCAGCCAAGATTTGGGGACAGCCTACGAGCAGTACTTC. This sequence encodes CASSQDLGTAYEQYF.

A remark on this clone: At the DNA level, this CDR3 is encoded by other sequences in the same sample as well. The CDR3 nucleotides read TGTGCCAGCAGTGACCAAGCTAGCACAGATACGCAGTATTTT. Its translation is CASSDQASTDTQYF. J is TRBJ2-3 and V is TRBV6-4; D remains ambiguous. The CDR3 sequence is 14 residues long. Trimming took 2 bases from V and 0 from J, leaving 6 bases between them. CDR1 is MRHNA, CDR2 SNTAGT, per germline.

The count of this clone is one. The chain carries TRBV7-9 and TRBJ2-7, with D perhaps matching TRBD1 (5 bases). Germline V gives CDR1 SEHNR, CDR2 FQNEAQ (reference sequence). The ends were cut back, 2 bases at V and 0 bases at J, with 14 bases in the middle. This CDR3 contains 16 residues. The DNA for the CDR3 is TGTGCCAGCAGCTTACCCCTTGGTGGGGCCTCCTACGAGCAGTACTTC. Encoded protein: CASSLPLGGASYEQYF.

The V call is TRBV18, the J call TRBJ2-1, with TRBD2 matching 12 bases. In germline, CDR1 is KGHSH, CDR2 LQKENI. The CDR3 sequence is 16 residues long. The ends lost 3 bases at V and 4 bases at J; junction bases unmatched: 4. CDR3 in DNA: TGTGCCAGCTCACCGCCGACTAGCGGGAGATACAATGAGCAGTTCTTC. It encodes CASSPPTSGRYNEQFF.

The rearrangement joins TRBV27 to TRBJ2-5, with 11 bases matching TRBD2. Germline CDR1 is MNHEY and CDR2 is SMNVEV (reference sequence). The trim removed 3 bases at V and 6 bases at J, leaving 12 bases unmatched. The length of the CDR3 is 17 residues. CDR3 nucleotides: TGTGCCAGCAGTTTGGGCGCACTAGCGGGGGATCGACAGACCCAGTACTTC. It is translated as CASSLGALAGDRQTQYF.

This chain joins TRBV19 and TRBJ1-5, with 7 positions matching TRBD1. Germline lookup yields CDR1 LNHDA and CDR2 SQIVND (reference sequence). The CDR3 covers 13 residues. The J segment lost 5 bases and the V segment lost 6 bases, leaving 4 bases of the junction unmatched. CDR3 DNA sequence: TGTGCCAGTAGCCAGGACAGGCATCAGCCCCAGCATTTT. Translated: CASSQDRHQPQHF.

The genes are TRBV7-9 and TRBJ2-7; 11 bases are shared with TRBD2. Unmatched junction bases numbered 9, after V lost 5 bases and J lost 6 bases. The CDR3 covers 15 residues. Germline V gene sequence: CDR1 SEHNR, CDR2 FQNEAQ (reference sequence). In DNA form, the CDR3 reads TGTGCCAGCAGCGTCGGGACTAGCGGTTTCTCCGAGCAGTACTTC. It is translated as CASSVGTSGFSEQYF.

The rearrangement uses TRBV28 and TRBJ2-2; the match to TRBD2 covers 8 bases. J gave up 4 bases and V 7 bases, and 8 bases lay outside the gene matches. Germline loops: CDR1 MDHEN, CDR2 SYDVKM. The CDR3 spans 15 residues. CDR3 in DNA: TGTGCCAGCACCATTAGCGGGACCTTCACCGGGGAGCTGTTTTTT. This gives the protein CASTISGTFTGELFF.

The V call is TRBV19, the J call TRBJ1-1; 8 bases map to TRBD1. The CDR3 is made up of 15 amino acids. Unmatched junction bases numbered 5, after V lost 5 bases and J lost 0 bases. CDR1 is LNHDA and CDR2 is SQIVND in the germline V gene (reference sequence). Here the CDR3 DNA reads TGTGCCAGTAGTTTATGGACAGGGATGAACACTGAAGCTTTCTTT. Translated: CASSLWTGMNTEAFF.